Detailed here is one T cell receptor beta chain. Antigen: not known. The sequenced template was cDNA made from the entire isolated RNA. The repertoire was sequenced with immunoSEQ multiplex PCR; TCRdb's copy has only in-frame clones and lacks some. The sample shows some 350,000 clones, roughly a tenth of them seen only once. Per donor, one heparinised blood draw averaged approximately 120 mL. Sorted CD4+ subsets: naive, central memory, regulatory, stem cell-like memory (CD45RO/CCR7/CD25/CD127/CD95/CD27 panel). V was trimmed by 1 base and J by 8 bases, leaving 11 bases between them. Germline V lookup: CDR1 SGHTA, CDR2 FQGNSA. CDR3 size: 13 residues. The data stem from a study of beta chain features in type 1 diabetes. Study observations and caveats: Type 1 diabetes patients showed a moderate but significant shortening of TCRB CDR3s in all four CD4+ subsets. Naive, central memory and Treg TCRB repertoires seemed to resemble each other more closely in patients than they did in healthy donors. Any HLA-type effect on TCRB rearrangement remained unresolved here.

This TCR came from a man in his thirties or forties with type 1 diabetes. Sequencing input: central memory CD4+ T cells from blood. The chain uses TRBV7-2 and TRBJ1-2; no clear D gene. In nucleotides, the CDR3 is TGTGCCAGCAGCTTAGAGGCTCGAGTCGGCTACACCTTC. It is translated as CASSLEARVGYTF.